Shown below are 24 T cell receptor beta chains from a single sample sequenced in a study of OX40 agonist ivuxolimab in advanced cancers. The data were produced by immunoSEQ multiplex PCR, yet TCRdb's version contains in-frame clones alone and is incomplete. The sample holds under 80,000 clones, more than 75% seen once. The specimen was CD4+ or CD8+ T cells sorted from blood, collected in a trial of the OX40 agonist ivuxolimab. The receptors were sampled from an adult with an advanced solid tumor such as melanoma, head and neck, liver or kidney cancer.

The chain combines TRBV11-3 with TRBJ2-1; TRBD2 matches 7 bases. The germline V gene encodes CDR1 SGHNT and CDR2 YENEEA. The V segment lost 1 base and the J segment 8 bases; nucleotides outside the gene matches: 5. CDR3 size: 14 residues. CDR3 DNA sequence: TGTGCCAGCAGCTTAGTGACTAGCTCTTATGAGCAGTTCTTC. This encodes CASSLVTSSYEQFF.

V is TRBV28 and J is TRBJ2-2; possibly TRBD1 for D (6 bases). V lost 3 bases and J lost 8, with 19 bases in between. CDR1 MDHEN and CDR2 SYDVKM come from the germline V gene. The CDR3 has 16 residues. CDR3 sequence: CASSFLDQGLGGELFF. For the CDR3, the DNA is TGTGCCAGCAGTTTTCTTGACCAGGGGCTCGGAGGGGAGCTGTTTTTT.

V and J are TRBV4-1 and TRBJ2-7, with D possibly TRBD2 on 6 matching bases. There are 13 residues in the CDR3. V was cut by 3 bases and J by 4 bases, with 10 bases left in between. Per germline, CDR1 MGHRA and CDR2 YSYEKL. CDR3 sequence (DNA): TGCGCCAGCAGCCACGATCGGGGGTACGAGCAGTACTTC. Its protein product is CASSHDRGYEQYF.

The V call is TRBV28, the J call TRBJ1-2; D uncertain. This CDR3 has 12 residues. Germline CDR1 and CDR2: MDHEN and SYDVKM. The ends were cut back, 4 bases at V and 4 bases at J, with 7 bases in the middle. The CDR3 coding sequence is TGTGCCAGCAGTTCGACGGTCTATGGCTACACCTTC. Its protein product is CASSSTVYGYTF.

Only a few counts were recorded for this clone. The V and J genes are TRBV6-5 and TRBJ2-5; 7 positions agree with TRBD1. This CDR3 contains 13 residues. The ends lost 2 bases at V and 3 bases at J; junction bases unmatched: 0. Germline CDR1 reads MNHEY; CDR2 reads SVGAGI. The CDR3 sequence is CASSYDREETQYF. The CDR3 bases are TGTGCCAGCAGTTACGACAGGGAAGAGACCCAGTACTTC.

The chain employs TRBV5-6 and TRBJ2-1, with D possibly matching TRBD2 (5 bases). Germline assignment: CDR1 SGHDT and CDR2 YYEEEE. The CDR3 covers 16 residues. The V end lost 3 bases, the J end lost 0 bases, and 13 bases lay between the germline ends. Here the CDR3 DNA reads TGTGCCAGCAGCTGGTTGACTGGGAGCTCCTACAATGAGCAGTTCTTC. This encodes CASSWLTGSSYNEQFF.

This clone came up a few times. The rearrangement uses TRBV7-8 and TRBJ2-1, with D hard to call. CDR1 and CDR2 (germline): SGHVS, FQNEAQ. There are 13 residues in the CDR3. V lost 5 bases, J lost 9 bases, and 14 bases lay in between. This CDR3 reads CASSPPRSSEQFF. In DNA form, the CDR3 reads TGTGCCAGCAGCCCCCCCCGGAGCAGTGAGCAGTTCTTC.

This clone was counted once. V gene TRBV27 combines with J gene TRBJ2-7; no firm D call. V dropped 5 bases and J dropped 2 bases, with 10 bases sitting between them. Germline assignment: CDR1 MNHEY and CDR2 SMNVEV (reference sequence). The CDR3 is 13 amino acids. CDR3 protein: CASSIRPAYEQYF. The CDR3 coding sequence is TGTGCCAGCAGTATCCGACCAGCCTACGAGCAGTACTTC.

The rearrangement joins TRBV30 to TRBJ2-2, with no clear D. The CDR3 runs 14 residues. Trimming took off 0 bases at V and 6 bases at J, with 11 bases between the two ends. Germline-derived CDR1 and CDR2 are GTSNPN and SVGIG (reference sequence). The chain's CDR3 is CAWSVQMGAGELFF. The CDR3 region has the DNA TGTGCCTGGAGTGTACAGATGGGTGCCGGGGAGCTGTTTTTT. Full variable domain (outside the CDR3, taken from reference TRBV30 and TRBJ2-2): SQTIHQWPATLVQPVGSPLSLECTVEGTSNPNLYWYRQAAGRGLQLLFYSVGIGQISSEVPQNLSASRPQDRQFILSSKKLLLSDSGFYLCAWSVQMGAGELFFGEGSRLTVL.

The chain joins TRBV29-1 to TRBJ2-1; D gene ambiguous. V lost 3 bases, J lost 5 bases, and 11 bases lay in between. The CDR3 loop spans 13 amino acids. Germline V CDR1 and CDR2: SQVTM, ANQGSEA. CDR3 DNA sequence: TGCAGCGTTGATCTGGGAAGGAACAATGAGCAGTTCTTC. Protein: CSVDLGRNNEQFF.

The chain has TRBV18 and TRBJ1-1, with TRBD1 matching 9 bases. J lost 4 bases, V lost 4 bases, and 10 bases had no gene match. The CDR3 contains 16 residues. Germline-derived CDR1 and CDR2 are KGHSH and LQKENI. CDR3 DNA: TGTGCCAGCTCACAATCTACAGGGGGCATGGTCACTGAAGCTTTCTTT. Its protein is CASSQSTGGMVTEAFF.

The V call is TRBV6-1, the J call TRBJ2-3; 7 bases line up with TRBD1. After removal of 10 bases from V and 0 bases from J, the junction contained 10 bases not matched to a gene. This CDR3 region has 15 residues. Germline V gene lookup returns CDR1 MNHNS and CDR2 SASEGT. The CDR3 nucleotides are TGTGCCACCGCACCTTCAGGGGGTAGCACAGATACGCAGTATTTT. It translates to CATAPSGGSTDTQYF.

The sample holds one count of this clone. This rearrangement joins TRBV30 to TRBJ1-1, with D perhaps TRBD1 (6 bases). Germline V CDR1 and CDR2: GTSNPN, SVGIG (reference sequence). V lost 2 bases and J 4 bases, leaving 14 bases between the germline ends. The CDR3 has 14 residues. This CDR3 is CAWSKPGAITEAFF. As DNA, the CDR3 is TGTGCCTGGAGTAAACCGGGGGCTATCACTGAAGCTTTCTTT.

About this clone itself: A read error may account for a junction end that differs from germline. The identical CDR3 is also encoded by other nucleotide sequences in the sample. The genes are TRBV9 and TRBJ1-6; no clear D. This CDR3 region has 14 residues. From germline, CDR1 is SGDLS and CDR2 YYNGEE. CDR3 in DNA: TGTGCCAGTAGCGAAGGAGGGCAAAATTCACCCCTCCACTTT. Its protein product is CASSEGGQNSPLHF.

CDR3 DNA sequence: TGCGCCAGCAGCCCCGGACTAGCGGGAGGGTCCTACAATGAGCAGTTCTTC. Translation: CASSPGLAGGSYNEQFF. V usage is TRBV10-1 and J usage is TRBJ2-1, with 15 nucleotides matching TRBD2. V lost 6 bases to trimming and J lost 1 base; unmatched junction nucleotides: 4. CDR3 length: 17 residues. Germline V gene sequence: CDR1 WNHNN, CDR2 SYGVQD (reference sequence).

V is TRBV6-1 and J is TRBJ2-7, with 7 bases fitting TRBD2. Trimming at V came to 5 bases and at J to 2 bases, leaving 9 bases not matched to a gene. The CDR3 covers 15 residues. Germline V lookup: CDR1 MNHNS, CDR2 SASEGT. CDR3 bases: TGTGCCAGCAGTACAAACTTAAGCGGGGCCTACGAGCAGTACTTC. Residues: CASSTNLSGAYEQYF.

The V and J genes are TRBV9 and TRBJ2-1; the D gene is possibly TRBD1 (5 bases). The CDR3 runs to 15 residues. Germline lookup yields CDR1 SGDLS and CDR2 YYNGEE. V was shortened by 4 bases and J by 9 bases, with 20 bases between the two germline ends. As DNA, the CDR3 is TGTGCCAGCAGCCAATCTACTTTAAGGGGAACTGAGCAGTTCTTC. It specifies CASSQSTLRGTEQFF.

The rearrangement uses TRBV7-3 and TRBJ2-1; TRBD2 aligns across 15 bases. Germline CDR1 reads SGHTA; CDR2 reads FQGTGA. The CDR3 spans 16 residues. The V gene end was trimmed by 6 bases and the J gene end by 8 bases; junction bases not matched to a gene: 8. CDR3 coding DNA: TGTGCCAGCAGGCCCGGACTAGCGGGGGGGCGAGATGAGCAGTTCTTC. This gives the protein CASRPGLAGGRDEQFF.

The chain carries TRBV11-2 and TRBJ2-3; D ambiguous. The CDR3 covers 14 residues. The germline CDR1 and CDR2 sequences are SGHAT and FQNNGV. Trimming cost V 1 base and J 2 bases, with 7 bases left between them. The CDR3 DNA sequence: TGTGCCAGCAGCTTAGGGCCTTCCACAGATACGCAGTATTTT. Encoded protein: CASSLGPSTDTQYF.

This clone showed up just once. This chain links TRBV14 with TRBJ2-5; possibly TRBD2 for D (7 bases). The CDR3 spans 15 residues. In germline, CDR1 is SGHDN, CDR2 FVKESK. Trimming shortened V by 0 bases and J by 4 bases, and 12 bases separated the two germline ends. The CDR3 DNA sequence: TGTGCCAGCAGCCAAGATGCGGGGGCGGGAGAGACCCAGTACTTC. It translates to CASSQDAGAGETQYF. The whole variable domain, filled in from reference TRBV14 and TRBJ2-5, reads EAGVTQFPSHSVIEKGQTVTLRCDPISGHDNLYWYRRVMGKEIKFLLHFVKESKQDESGMPNNRFLAERTGGTYSTLKVQPAELEDSGVYFCASSQDAGAGETQYFGPGTRLLVL.

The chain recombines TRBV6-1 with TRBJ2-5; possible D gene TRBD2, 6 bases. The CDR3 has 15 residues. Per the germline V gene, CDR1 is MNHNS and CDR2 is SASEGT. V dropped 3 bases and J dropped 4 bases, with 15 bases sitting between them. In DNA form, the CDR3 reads TGTGCCAGCAGTGAGGACCGGGGGAGTTTAGAGACCCAGTACTTC. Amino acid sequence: CASSEDRGSLETQYF.

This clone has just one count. The CDR3 nucleotides read TGTGCCAGCATTCCTAAGGGTCAGAGCTCCTACAATGAGCAGTTCTTC. Its protein is CASIPKGQSSYNEQFF. The chain employs TRBV6-6 and TRBJ2-1; no definite D call. The CDR3 spans 16 residues. The germline gives CDR1 MNHNY, CDR2 SVGAGI (reference sequence). Trimming cost V 7 bases and J 0 bases, with 16 bases left between them.

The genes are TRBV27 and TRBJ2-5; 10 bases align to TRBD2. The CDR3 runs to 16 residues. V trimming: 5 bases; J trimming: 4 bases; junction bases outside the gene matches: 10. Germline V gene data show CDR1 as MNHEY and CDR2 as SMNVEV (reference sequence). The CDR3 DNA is TGTGCCAGCAGTCAGGTAGCGGGAGGTCCCGGAGAGACCCAGTACTTC. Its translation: CASSQVAGGPGETQYF.

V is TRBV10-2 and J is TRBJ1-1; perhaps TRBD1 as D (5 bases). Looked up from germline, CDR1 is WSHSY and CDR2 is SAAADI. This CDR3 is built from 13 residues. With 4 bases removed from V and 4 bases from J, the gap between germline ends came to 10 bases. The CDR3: CASSGQIPTEAFF. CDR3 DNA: TGCGCCAGCAGTGGACAGATTCCCACTGAAGCTTTCTTT.